This T cell receptor beta chain was obtained from a study of blood T cell repertoires in COVID-19. Only one count was recorded for this clone. This CDR3 comprises 16 residues. CDR1 is MDHEN, CDR2 SYDVKM, per germline. Losses at the gene ends were 4 bases for V and 4 bases for J; bases not matched to a gene: 9. Sequencing used immunoSEQ multiplex PCR; TCRdb keeps in-frame clones, though not all of them. The sample lists about 270,000 clones, 88% occurring once. The sample comprised PBMCs or T cells enriched from blood (not recorded which). The V call is TRBV28, the J call TRBJ2-1, with 8 bases aligning to TRBD2. The source is a woman between 50 and 59 years old who had recovered from COVID-19. Here the CDR3 reads CASSSTTGGRYNEQFF. CDR3 nucleotides: TGTGCCAGCAGTTCTACAACGGGAGGGAGGTACAATGAGCAGTTCTTC.